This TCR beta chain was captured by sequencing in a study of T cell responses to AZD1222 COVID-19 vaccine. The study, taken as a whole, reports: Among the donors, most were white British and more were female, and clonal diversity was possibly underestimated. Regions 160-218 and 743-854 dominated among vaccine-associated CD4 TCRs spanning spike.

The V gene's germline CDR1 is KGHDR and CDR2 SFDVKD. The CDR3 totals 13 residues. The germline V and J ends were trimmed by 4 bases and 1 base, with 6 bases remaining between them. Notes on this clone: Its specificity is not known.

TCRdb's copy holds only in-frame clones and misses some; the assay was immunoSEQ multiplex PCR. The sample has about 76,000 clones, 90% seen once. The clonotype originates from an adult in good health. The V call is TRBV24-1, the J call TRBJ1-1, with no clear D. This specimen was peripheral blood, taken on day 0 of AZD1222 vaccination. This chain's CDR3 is CATSDQQNTEAFF. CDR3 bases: TGTGCCACCAGTGACCAACAGAACACTGAAGCTTTCTTT.